This T cell receptor (beta chain) was observed in a study of CD8 T cells in Susac syndrome. General study points: The study's TCR sequencing and HLA analysis drew on a certain number of individuals. That number was acknowledged as relatively small.

TCR beta from blood CD8+ and CD4+ T cells was sequenced. Both CD4+ and CD8+ T cells were negatively isolated, and TEMRA cells underwent FACS enrichment. Regarding this clonotype: As yet, its antigen is unknown.

RNA, at roughly 0.45 to 1 ug, was reverse transcribed with random hexamers. The method of amplification for TCR beta CDR3 was immunoSEQ multiplex PCR, covering 54 Vbeta and 13 Jbeta. TCRdb recomputed calls from the immunoSEQ multiplex PCR reads with MiXCR, one row per CDR3 protein. This table holds a few hundred thousand distinct CDR3 sequences, 95% found once. This CDR3 comprises 14 residues. Germline V gene data show CDR1 as SGDLS and CDR2 as YYNGEE. V lost 2 bases to trimming and J lost 10 bases, with 13 bases between them. This clonotype was obtained from a human donor with multiple sclerosis. The sample taken for sequencing was CD4+ T cells from PBMCs. The V call is TRBV9, the J call TRBJ1-6, with D perhaps matching TRBD1 (5 bases). DNA of the CDR3: TGTGCCAGCAGCGTGAAAGATGGGGGGTCACCCCTCCACTTT. Protein sequence: CASSVKDGGSPLHF.